These 21 T cell receptor beta chains were sequenced from one sample in a study of CXCR3-negative and CXCR3-positive naive CD8 T cells. Their cognate antigens are unknown. Study-level points and caveats: Hydrophobicity of TRB CDR3s was greater in CXCR3-positive naive cells than in CXCR3-negative naive cells.

5' RACE that incorporated UMI labels was used to prepare the TRB cDNA libraries. No DNA is given; TCRdb re-called the 5' RACE reads and lists each CDR3 protein once. Its clone listing holds some 150,000 distinct CDR3 sequences. The sample consisted of naive CXCR3+ CD8+ T cells from blood. As for subset: CD45RO-CCR7+CD27+CD95- naive CD8+ T cells expressing CXCR3 (TNR3+). Source of these receptors: a human donor in good health. Some clones in this sample may be carry-over from other donors' samples.

The chain carries TRBV5-1 and TRBJ1-5; TCRdb returns TRBD1, unconfirmable since there is no DNA. CDR1 is SGHRS, CDR2 YFSETQ, per germline. The CDR3 is made up of 17 amino acids. CDR3 in amino acids: CASSLIGDRSSNQPQHF.

The chain recombines TRBV6-6 with TRBJ2-1; the D call of TRBD1 rests on TCRdb alone, since no DNA is present to check it. The CDR3 contains 14 residues. CDR1 MNHNY and CDR2 SVGAGI come from the germline V gene (reference sequence). The CDR3 region is CASSYGAGINEQFF.

This chain joins TRBV29-1 and TRBJ2-1. This CDR3 has 12 amino acids. The germline gives CDR1 SQVTM, CDR2 ANQGSEA. The CDR3 here is CSVPRNYNEQFF.

This chain joins TRBV29-1 and TRBJ2-1; without DNA, the TCRdb call of TRBD2 cannot be checked. Germline CDR1 is SQVTM and CDR2 is ANQGSEA. The CDR3 consists of 14 residues. CDR3 in amino acids: CSVVGLAGYNEQFF.

V and J are TRBV7-2 and TRBJ2-3. The CDR3 covers 14 residues. Looked up from germline, CDR1 is SGHTA and CDR2 is FQGNSA. CDR3 region: CASSLGPQIDTQCF.

The chain joins TRBV29-1 to TRBJ2-1; TCRdb's D call of TRBD2 is untestable without DNA. CDR3 size: 17 residues. Germline CDR1 and CDR2: SQVTM and ANQGSEA. The CDR3 sequence is CSGMGGGPPGAYNEQFF.

The chain links TRBV25-1 to TRBJ2-1; absent DNA, TCRdb's TRBD1 call cannot be checked. The CDR3 is made up of 14 amino acids. CDR1 MGHDK and CDR2 SYGVNS come from the germline V gene. This CDR3 is CASSATGWLNEQFF.

V usage is TRBV7-2 and J usage is TRBJ2-1; there is no DNA to check the TCRdb D call of TRBD2. Germline assignment: CDR1 SGHTA and CDR2 FQGNSA. The CDR3 is 16 amino acids. CDR3 region: CASSFLNSGSGNEQFF.

V gene TRBV29-1 combines with J gene TRBJ2-1; without DNA, the TCRdb call of TRBD2 cannot be checked. Germline V gene data show CDR1 as SQVTM and CDR2 as ANQGSEA. This CDR3 contains 18 residues. The CDR3 loop is CSATGLAGEGPRTNGQFF.

J is TRBJ2-7 and V is TRBV27; the D call of TRBD2 rests on TCRdb alone, since no DNA is present to check it. The V gene's germline CDR1 is MNHEY and CDR2 SMNVEV (reference sequence). The CDR3 runs to 13 residues. The CDR3 reads CASSSIGQDEQYF.

The rearrangement links TRBV7-8 to TRBJ1-4; TCRdb's assignment of TRBD1 cannot be checked, as there is no DNA. The germline V gene has CDR1 SGHVS and CDR2 FQNEAQ. The CDR3 loop spans 16 amino acids. CDR3 amino acids: CASNSPGGGPNEKLFF.

The chain is built from TRBV7-9 and TRBJ1-2; the TCRdb call, TRBD1, lacks DNA for checking. Germline V CDR1 and CDR2: SEHNR, FQNEAQ (reference sequence). The CDR3 is 13 residues long. The CDR3 protein is CASSYQGADGYTF.

The CDR3 protein is CASSTGVIQPQHF. This rearrangement joins TRBV19 to TRBJ1-5; TCRdb's assignment of TRBD1 cannot be checked, as there is no DNA. The CDR3 contains 13 residues. Per the germline V gene, CDR1 is LNHDA and CDR2 is SQIVND (reference sequence).

The J gene is TRBJ2-5, the V gene TRBV4-1; there is no DNA to check the TCRdb D call of TRBD2. Germline V gene lookup returns CDR1 MGHRA and CDR2 YSYEKL. The CDR3 has 15 residues. The CDR3 is CASSQRLAGLETQYF.

The genes are TRBV28 and TRBJ2-7. Germline V lookup: CDR1 MDHEN, CDR2 SYDVKM. The CDR3 loop spans 13 amino acids. The CDR3 sequence is CASRKGTTYEQYF.

J is TRBJ2-7 and V is TRBV21-1; TCRdb's assignment of TRBD1 cannot be checked, as there is no DNA. TRBV21-1 is a pseudogene segment. CDR3 size: 16 residues. CDR3: CASSKVPGGPIYEQYF.

This chain links TRBV7-9 with TRBJ1-1; the D call of TRBD1 rests on TCRdb alone, since no DNA is present to check it. The germline gives CDR1 SEHNR, CDR2 FQNEAQ (reference sequence). The CDR3 is 14 amino acids. CDR3 protein: CASSLASRGTEAFF.

The gene calls are TRBV29-1 and TRBJ2-4; TCRdb reports TRBD2, a call that lacks DNA to check it against. The germline CDR1 and CDR2 sequences are SQVTM and ANQGSEA. The length of the CDR3 is 15 residues. The CDR3: CSVDLLEGFENIQYF.

The chain has TRBV7-2 and TRBJ2-1; TCRdb indicates TRBD1, and absent DNA this call remains unverified. CDR3 length: 13 residues. Germline V lookup: CDR1 SGHTA, CDR2 FQGNSA. CDR3 sequence reads: CAIKQGPYNEQFF.

V is TRBV20-1 and J is TRBJ2-1; TCRdb names TRBD1, which stays unverified in the absence of DNA. Germline V gene data show CDR1 as DFQATT and CDR2 as SNEGSKA (reference sequence). The CDR3 totals 18 residues. CDR3 loop: CSAEVAGQGKAPYNEQFF.

This chain joins TRBV28 and TRBJ2-1; TCRdb picks TRBD2, but there is no DNA to check that call. The CDR3 is made up of 15 amino acids. Germline V gives CDR1 MDHEN, CDR2 SYDVKM. The CDR3 loop is CASSLSTSGSGEQFF.